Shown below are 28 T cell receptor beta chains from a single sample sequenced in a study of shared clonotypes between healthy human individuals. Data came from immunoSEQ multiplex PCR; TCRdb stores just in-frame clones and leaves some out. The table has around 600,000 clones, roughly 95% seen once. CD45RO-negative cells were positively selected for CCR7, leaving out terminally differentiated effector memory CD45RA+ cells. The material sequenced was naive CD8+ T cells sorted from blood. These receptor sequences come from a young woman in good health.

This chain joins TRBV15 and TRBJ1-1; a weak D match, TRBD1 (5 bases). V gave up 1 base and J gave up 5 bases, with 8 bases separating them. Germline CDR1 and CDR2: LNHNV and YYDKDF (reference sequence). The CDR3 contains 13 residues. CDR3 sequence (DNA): TGTGCCACCAGCAGAGTGGAGGGGACTGAAGCTTTCTTT. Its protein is CATSRVEGTEAFF.

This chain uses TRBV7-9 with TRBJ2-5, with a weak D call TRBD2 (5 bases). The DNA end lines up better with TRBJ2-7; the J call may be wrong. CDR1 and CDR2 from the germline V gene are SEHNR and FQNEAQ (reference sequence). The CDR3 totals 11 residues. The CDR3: CASSPGYEQYF. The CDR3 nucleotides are TGTGCCAGCAGCCCGGGGTACGAGCAGTACTTC.

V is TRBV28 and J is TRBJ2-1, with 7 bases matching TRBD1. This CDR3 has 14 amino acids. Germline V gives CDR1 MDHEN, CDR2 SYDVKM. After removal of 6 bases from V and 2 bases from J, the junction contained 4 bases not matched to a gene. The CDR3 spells CASSYRGAYNEQFF. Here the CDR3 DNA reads TGTGCCAGCAGCTACAGGGGAGCCTACAATGAGCAGTTCTTC.

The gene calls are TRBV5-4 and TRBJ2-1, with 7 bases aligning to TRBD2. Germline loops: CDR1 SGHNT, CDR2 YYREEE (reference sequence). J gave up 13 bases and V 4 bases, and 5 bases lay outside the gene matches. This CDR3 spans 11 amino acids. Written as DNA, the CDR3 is TGTGCCAGCAGCGCGGGGACTACTCAGTTCTTC. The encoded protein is CASSAGTTQFF.

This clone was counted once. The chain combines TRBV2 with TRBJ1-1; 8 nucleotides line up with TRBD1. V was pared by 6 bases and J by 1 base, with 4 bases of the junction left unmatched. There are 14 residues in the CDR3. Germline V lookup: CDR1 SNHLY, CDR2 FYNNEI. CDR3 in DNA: TGTGCCAGCAGGCACAGGGGGGCGAACACTGAAGCTTTCTTT. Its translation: CASRHRGANTEAFF.

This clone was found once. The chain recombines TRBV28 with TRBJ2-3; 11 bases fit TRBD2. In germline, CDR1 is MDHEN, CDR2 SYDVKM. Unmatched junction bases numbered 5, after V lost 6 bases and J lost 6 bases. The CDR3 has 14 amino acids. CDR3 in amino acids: CASRIAGGPDTQYF. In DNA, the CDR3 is TGTGCCAGCAGGATAGCGGGAGGGCCTGATACGCAGTATTTT.

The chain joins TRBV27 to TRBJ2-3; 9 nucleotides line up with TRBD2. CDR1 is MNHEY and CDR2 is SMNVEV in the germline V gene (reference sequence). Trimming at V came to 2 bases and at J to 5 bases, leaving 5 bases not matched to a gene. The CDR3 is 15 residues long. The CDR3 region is CASSLVAGVLDTQYF. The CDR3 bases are TGTGCCAGCAGTTTAGTAGCGGGAGTTTTAGATACGCAGTATTTT.

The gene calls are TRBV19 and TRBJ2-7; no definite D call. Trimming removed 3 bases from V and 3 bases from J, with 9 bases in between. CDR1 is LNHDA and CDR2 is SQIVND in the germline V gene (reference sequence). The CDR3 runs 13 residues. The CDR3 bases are TGTGCCAGTAGTATCGTCGACAACTACGAGCAGTACTTC. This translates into CASSIVDNYEQYF.

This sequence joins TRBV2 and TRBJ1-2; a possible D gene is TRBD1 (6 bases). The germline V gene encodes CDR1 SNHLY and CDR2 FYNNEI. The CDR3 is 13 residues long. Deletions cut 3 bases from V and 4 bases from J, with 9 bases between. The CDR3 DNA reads TGTGCCAGCAGTGAGGGGGCGAGCTATGGCTACACCTTC. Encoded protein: CASSEGASYGYTF.

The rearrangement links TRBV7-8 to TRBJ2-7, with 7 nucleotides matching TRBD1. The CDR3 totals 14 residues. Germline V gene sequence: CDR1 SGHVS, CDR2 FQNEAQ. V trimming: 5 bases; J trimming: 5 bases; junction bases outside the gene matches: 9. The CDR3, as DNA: TGTGCCAGCAGCGTCGACAGGGTAGGCAACGAGCAGTACTTC. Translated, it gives CASSVDRVGNEQYF.

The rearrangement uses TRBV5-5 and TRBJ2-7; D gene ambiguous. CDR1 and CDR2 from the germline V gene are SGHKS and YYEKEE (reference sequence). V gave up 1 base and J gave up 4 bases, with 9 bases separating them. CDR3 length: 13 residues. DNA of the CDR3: TGTGCCAGCAGCTTGTTGGAGATTTACGAGCAGTACTTC. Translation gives CASSLLEIYEQYF.

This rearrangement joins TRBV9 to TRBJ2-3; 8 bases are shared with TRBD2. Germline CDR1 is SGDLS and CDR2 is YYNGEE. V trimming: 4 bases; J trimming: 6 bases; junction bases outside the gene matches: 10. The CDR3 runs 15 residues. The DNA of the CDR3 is TGTGCCAGCAGCCCAGAACTAGCGGCAGGGGATACGCAGTATTTT. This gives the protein CASSPELAAGDTQYF.

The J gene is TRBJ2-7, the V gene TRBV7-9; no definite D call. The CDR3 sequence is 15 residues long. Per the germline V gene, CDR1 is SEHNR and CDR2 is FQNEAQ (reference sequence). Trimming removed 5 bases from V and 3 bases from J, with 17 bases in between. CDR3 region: CASSPREPLNYEQYF. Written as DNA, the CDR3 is TGTGCCAGCAGCCCTAGGGAACCCTTAAACTACGAGCAGTACTTC.

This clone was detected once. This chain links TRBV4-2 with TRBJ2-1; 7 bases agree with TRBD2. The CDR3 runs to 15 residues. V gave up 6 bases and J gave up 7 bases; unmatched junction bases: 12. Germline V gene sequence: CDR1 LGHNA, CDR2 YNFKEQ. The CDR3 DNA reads TGTGCCAGCAGTCCTGTGGGGGGGGAGGTTAATGAGCAGTTCTTC. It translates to CASSPVGGEVNEQFF.

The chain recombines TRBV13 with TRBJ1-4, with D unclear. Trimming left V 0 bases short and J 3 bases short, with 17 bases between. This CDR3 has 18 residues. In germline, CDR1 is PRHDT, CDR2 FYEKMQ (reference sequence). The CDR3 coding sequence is TGTGCCAGCAGCTTAGGTGCTCCCGGAGGTGAGGCTAATGAAAAACTGTTTTTT. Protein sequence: CASSLGAPGGEANEKLFF.

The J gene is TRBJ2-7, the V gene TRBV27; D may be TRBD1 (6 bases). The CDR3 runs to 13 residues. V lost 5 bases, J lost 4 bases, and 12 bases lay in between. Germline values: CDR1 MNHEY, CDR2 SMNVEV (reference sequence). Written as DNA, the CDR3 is TGTGCCAGCAGTACAGGGTGGGGGTACGAGCAGTACTTC. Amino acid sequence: CASSTGWGYEQYF.

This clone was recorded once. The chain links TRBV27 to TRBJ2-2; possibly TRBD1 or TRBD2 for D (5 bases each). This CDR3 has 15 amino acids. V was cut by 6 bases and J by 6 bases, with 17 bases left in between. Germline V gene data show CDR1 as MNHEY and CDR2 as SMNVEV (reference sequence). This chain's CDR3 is CASRHQYGDPGELFF. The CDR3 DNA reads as TGTGCCAGCAGACATCAGTACGGGGACCCCGGGGAGCTGTTTTTT.

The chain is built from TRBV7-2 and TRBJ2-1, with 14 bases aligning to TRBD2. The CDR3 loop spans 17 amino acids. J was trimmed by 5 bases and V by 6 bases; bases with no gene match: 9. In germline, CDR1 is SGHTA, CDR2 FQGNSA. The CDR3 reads CASRPTSGRAINNEQFF. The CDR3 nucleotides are TGTGCCAGCAGACCGACTAGCGGGAGGGCCATAAACAATGAGCAGTTCTTC. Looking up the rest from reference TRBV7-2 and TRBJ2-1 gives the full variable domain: GAGVSQSPSNKVTEKGKDVELRCDPISGHTALYWYRQSLGQGLEFLIYFQGNSAPDKSGLPSDRFSAERTGGSVSTLTIQRTQQEDSAVYLCASRPTSGRAINNEQFFGPGTRLTVL.

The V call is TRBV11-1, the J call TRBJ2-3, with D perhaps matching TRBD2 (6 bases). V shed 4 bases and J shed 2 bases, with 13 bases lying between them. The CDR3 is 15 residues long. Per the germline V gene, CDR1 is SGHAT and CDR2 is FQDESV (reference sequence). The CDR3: CASSWGRRYTDTQYF. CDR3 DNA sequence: TGTGCCAGCAGCTGGGGGAGGAGGTACACAGATACGCAGTATTTT.

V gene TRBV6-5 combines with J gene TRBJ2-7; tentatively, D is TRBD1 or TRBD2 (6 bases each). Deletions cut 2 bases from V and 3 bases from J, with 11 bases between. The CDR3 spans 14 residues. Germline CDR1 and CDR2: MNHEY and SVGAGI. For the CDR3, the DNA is TGTGCCAGCAGTTACGCGGGACAAGACTACGAGCAGTACTTC. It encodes CASSYAGQDYEQYF.

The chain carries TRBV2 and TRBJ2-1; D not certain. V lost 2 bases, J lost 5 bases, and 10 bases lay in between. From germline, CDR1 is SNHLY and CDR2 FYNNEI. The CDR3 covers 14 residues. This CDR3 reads CASSEMIGNNEQFF. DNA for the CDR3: TGTGCCAGCAGTGAAATGATAGGGAACAATGAGCAGTTCTTC.

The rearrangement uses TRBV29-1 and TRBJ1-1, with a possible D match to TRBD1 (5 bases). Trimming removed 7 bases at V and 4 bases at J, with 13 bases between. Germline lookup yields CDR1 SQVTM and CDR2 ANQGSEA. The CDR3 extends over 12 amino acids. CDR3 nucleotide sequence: TGCAGCGAGGCCTCCGGGGGCACTGAAGCTTTCTTT. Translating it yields CSEASGGTEAFF.

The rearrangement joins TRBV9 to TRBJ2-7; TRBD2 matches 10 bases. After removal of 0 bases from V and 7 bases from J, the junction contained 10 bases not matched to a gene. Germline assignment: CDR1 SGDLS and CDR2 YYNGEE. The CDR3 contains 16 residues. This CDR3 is CASSVGNSGRLGEQYF. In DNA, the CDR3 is TGTGCCAGCAGCGTAGGCAATAGCGGGAGGCTGGGTGAGCAGTACTTC.

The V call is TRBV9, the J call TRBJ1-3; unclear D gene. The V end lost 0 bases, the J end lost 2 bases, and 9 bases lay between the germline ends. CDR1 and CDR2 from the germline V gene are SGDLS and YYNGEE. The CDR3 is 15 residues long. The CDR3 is CASSVEAGPGNTIYF. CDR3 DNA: TGTGCCAGCAGCGTAGAGGCAGGTCCTGGAAACACCATATATTTT.

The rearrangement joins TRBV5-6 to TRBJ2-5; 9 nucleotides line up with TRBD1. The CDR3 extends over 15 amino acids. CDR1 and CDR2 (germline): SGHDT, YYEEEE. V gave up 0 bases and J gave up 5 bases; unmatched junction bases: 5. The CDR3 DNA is TGTGCCAGCAGCTTGGACAGGGGGCGGTGGGAGACCCAGTACTTC. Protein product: CASSLDRGRWETQYF.

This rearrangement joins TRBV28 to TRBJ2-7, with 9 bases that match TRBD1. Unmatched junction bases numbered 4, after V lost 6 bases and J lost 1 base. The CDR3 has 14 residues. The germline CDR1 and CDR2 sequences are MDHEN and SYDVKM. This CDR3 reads CASRDRGRSYEQYF. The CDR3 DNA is TGTGCCAGCAGGGACAGGGGTCGGTCCTACGAGCAGTACTTC.

CDR3 coding DNA: TGTGCCAGCAGCCCCCCGGGACTGGCAACCTACGAGCAGTACTTC. Protein product: CASSPPGLATYEQYF. This chain connects TRBV6-5 to TRBJ2-7, with a tentative D call TRBD2 (6 bases). This CDR3 comprises 15 residues. V was pared by 6 bases and J by 2 bases, with 17 bases between. The V gene's germline CDR1 is MNHEY and CDR2 SVGAGI.

The CDR3 DNA follows: TGTGCCAGCAGTTGGACAGGGGGCTTTTCACCCCTCCACTTT. Its translation is CASSWTGGFSPLHF. V gene TRBV27 combines with J gene TRBJ1-6; 11 nucleotides align to TRBD1. The ends lost 4 bases at V and 9 bases at J; junction bases unmatched: 2. Germline V gene lookup returns CDR1 MNHEY and CDR2 SMNVEV (reference sequence). The CDR3 extends over 14 amino acids.